This TCR beta chain derives from a study of identical twins. The CDR3 is made up of 15 amino acids. Germline assignment: CDR1 ENHRY and CDR2 SYGVKD. J was trimmed by 6 bases and V by 2 bases; bases with no gene match: 6. cDNA carried unique molecular identifiers, and a universal primer site was added by template switching. Each CDR3 protein gets one entry after TCRdb re-called the 5' RACE reads with MiXCR. The sample includes around 530,000 distinct CDR3 sequences, over 12% of them seen just once. Worth noting for this clonotype: What it binds is not known.

Study results and caveats: Twins shared beta out-of-frame sequences in excess, but this excess was weaker. Compared with models, monozygotic twins showed more out-of-frame TCR alpha sharing.

These sequences were also reported in another study, on yellow fever vaccine responses in identical twins.

Sequencing input: CD4+ T cells sorted from blood. This receptor was taken from a woman aged 18-30 years in good health. The gene calls are TRBV10-3 and TRBJ2-1, with 8 bases that match TRBD2. In DNA, the CDR3 is TGTGCCATCAGTGAGAAACCGGGGGGGGTCAATGAGCAGTTCTTC. This gives the protein CAISEKPGGVNEQFF.